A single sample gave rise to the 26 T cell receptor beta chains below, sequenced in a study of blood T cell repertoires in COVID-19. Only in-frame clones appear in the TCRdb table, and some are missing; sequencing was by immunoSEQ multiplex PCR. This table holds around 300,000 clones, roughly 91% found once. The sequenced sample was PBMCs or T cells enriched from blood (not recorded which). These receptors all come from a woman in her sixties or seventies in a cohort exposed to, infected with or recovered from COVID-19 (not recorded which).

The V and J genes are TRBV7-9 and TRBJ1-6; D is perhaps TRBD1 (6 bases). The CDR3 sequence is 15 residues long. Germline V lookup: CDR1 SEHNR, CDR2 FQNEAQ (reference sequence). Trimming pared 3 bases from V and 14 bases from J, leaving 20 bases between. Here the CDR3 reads CASSFRDMGAVALHF. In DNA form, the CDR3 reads TGTGCCAGCAGCTTTAGAGATATGGGGGCAGTAGCCCTCCACTTT.

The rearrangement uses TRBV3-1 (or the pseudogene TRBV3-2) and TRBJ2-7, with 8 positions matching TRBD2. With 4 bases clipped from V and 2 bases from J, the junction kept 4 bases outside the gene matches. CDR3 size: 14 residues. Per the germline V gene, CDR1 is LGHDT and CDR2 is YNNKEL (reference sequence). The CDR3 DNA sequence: TGTGCCAGCAGCCTCATAGCGGGAACCTACGAGCAGTACTTC. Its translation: CASSLIAGTYEQYF.

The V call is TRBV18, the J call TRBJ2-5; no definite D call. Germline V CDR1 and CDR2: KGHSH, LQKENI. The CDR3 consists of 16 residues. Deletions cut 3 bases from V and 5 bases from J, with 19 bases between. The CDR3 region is CASSPRPHYREETQYF. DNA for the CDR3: TGTGCCAGCTCACCCCGGCCCCACTACCGAGAGGAGACCCAGTACTTC. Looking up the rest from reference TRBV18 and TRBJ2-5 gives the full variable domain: NAGVMQNPRHLVRRRGQEARLRCSPMKGHSHVYWYRQLPEEGLKFMVYLQKENIIDESGMPKERFSAEFPKEGPSILRIQQVVRGDSAAYFCASSPRPHYREETQYFGPGTRLLVL.

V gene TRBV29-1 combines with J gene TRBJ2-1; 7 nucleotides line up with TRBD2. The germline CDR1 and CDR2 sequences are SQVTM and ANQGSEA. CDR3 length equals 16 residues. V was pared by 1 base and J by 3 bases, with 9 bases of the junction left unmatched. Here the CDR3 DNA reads TGCAGCGTTGAAGGCGGCCTAGCGGAAATCTACAATGAGCAGTTCTTC. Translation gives CSVEGGLAEIYNEQFF.

The CDR3 spells CASSVQGNQGDEKLFF. CDR3 coding DNA: TGTGCCAGCAGCGTACAGGGTAACCAAGGCGATGAAAAACTGTTTTTT. The chain is built from TRBV7-3 and TRBJ1-4, with a tentative D call TRBD1 (6 bases). This CDR3 is built from 16 residues. V dropped 5 bases and J dropped 6 bases, with 19 bases sitting between them. The germline V gene encodes CDR1 SGHTA and CDR2 FQGTGA.

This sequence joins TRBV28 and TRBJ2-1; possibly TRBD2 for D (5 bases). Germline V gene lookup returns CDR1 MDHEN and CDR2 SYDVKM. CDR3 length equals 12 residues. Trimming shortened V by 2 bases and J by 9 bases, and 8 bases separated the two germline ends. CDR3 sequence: CASSLSGPEQFF. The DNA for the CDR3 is TGTGCCAGCAGTTTAAGCGGTCCTGAGCAGTTCTTC.

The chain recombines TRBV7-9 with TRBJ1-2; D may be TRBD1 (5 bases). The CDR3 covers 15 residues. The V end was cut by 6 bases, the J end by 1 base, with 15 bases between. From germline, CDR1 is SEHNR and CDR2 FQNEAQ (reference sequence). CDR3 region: CASSSQGGNNYGYTF. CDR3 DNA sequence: TGTGCCAGCAGTTCCCAGGGAGGGAATAACTATGGCTACACCTTC.

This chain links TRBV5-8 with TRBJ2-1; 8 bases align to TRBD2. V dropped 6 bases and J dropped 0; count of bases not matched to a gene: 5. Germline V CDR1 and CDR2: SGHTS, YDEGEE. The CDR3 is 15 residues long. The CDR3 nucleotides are TGTGCCAGCACCTCCGGGACTAGCTCCTACAATGAGCAGTTCTTC. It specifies CASTSGTSSYNEQFF. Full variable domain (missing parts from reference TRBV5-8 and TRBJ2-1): EAGVTQSPTHLIKTRGQQATLRCSPISGHTSVYWYQQALGLGLQFLLWYDEGEERNRGNFPPRFSGRQFPNYSSELNVNALELEDSALYLCASTSGTSSYNEQFFGPGTRLTVL.

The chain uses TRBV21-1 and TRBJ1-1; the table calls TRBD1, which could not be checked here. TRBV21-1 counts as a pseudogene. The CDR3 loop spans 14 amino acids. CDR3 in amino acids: CASSNRKMNTEAFF. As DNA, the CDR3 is TGTGCCAGCAGCAACAGGAAAATGAACACTGAAGCTTTCTTT.

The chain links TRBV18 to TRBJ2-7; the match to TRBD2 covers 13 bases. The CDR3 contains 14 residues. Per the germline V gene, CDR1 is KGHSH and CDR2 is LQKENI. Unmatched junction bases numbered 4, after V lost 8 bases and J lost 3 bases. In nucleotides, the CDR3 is TGTGCCAGCCACGGGACTAGCGGGATCTACGAGCAGTACTTC. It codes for CASHGTSGIYEQYF.

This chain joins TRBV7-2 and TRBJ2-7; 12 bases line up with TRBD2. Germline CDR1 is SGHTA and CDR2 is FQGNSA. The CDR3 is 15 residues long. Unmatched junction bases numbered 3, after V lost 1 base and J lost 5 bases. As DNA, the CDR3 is TGTGCCAGCAGCTTAGGACTAGCGGGAGCCCACGAGCAGTACTTC. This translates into CASSLGLAGAHEQYF. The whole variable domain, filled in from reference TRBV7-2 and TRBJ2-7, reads GAGVSQSPSNKVTEKGKDVELRCDPISGHTALYWYRQSLGQGLEFLIYFQGNSAPDKSGLPSDRFSAERTGGSVSTLTIQRTQQEDSAVYLCASSLGLAGAHEQYFGPGTRLTVT.

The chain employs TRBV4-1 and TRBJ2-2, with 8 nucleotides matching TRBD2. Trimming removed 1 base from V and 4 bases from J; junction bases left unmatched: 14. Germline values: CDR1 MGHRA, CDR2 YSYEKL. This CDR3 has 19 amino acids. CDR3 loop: CASSQGSRFGGRSTGELFF. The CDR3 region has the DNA TGCGCCAGCAGCCAAGGTAGCCGGTTCGGCGGGAGGTCCACCGGGGAGCTGTTTTTT.

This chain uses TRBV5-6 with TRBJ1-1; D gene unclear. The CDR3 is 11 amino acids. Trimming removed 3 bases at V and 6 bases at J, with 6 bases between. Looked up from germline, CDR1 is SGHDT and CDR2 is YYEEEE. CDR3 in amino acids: CASSYQSEAFF. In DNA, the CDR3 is TGTGCCAGCAGCTACCAGTCTGAAGCTTTCTTT.

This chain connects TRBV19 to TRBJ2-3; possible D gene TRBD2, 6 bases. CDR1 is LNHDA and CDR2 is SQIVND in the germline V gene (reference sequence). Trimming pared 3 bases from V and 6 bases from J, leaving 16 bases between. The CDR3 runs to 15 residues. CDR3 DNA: TGTGCCAGTAGTATGGTTGTAGCGGTAGCGGATACGCAGTATTTT. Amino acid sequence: CASSMVVAVADTQYF.

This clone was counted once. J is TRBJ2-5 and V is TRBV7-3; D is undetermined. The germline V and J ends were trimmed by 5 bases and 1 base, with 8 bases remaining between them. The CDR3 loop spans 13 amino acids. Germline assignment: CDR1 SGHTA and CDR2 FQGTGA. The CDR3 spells CASSTSIQETQYF. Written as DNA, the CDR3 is TGTGCCAGCAGCACATCGATCCAAGAGACCCAGTACTTC.

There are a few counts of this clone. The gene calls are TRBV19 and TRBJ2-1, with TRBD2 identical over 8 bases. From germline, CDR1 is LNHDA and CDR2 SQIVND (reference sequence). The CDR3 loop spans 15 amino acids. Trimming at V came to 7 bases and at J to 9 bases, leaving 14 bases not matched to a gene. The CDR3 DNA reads TGTGCCAGTACCAGGGCCGGGACTAGTTTCGTTGAGCAGTTCTTC. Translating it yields CASTRAGTSFVEQFF.

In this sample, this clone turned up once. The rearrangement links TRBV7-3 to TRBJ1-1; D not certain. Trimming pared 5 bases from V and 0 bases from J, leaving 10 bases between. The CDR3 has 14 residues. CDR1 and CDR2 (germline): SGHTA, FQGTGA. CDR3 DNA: TGTGCCAGCAGCCCGCGGCTCCTGAACACTGAAGCTTTCTTT. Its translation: CASSPRLLNTEAFF.

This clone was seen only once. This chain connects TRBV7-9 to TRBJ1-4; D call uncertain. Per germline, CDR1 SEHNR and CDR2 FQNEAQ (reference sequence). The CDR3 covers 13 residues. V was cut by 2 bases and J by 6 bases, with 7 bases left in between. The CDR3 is CASSLWADEKLFF. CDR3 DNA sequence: TGTGCCAGCAGCTTATGGGCAGATGAAAAACTGTTTTTT.

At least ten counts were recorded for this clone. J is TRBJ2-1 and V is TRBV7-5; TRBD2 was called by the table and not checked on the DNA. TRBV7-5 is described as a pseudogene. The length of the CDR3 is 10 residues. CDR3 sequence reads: CARSSGEQFF. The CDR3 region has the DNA TGTGCCAGAAGCTCGGGAGAGCAGTTCTTC.

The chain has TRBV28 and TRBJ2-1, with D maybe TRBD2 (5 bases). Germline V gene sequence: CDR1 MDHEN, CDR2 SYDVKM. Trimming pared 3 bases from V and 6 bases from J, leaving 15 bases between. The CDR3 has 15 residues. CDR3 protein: CASSLRTVGLNEQFF. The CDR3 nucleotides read TGTGCCAGCAGTTTGCGGACTGTGGGTCTCAATGAGCAGTTCTTC. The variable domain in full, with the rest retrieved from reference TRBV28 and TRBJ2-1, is DVKVTQSSRYLVKRTGEKVFLECVQDMDHENMFWYRQDPGLGLRLIYFSYDVKMKEKGDIPEGYSVSREKKERFSLILESASTNQTSMYLCASSLRTVGLNEQFFGPGTRLTVL.

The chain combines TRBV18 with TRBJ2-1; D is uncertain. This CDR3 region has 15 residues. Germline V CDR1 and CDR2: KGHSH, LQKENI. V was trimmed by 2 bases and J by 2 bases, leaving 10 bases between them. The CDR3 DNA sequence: TGTGCCAGCTCACCAGCACAGCTCGCCTACAATGAGCAGTTCTTC. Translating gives CASSPAQLAYNEQFF.

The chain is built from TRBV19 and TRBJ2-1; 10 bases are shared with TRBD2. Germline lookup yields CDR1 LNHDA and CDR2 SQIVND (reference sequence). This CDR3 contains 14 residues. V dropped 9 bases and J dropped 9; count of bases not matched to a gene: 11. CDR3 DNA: TGTGCCAGCAACATGCTAGCGGGAGTGCGTGAGCAGTTCTTC. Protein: CASNMLAGVREQFF.

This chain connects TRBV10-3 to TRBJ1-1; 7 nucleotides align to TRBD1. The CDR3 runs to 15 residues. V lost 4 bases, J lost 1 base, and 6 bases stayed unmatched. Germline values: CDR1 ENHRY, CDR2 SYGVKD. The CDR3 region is CAISGSDRSNTEAFF. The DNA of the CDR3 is TGTGCCATCAGTGGATCGGACAGGTCGAACACTGAAGCTTTCTTT.

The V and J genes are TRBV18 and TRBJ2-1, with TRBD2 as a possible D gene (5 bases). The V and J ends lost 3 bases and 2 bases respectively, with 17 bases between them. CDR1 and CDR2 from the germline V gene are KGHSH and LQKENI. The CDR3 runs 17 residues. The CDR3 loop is CASSPRRADSAYNEQFF. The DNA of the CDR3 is TGTGCCAGCTCACCCCGGAGAGCGGATAGCGCCTACAATGAGCAGTTCTTC.

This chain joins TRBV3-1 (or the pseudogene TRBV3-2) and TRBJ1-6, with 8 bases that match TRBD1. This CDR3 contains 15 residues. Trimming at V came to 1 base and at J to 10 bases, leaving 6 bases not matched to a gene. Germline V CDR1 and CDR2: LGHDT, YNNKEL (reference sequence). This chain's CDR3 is CASSQADRDRSPLHF. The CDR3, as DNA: TGTGCCAGCAGCCAAGCGGACAGGGATCGCTCACCCCTCCACTTT.

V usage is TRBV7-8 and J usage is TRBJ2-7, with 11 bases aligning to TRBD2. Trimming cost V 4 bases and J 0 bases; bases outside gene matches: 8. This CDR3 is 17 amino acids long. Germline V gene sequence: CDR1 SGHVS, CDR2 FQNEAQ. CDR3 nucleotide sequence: TGTGCCAGCAGCTCGAGACTAGCGGGACTGAGCTCCTACGAGCAGTACTTC. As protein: CASSSRLAGLSSYEQYF.